Shown below are 15 T cell receptor beta chains from a single sample sequenced in a study of STAT5B mutations in CD4+ large granular lymphocyte leukemia. TCRdb keeps only in-frame clones here, not all; method: immunoSEQ multiplex PCR. The sample has approximately 8,100 clones, about 74% seen once; the top ten hold 67%. Sequencing input: PBMCs. These receptors all stem from a woman aged 60-75 years with CD4+ T-cell large granular lymphocyte leukemia.

The genes are TRBV10-3 and TRBJ2-2; D ambiguous. The CDR3 covers 12 residues. V was cut by 11 bases and J by 4 bases, with 11 bases left in between. Germline V gene sequence: CDR1 ENHRY, CDR2 SYGVKD. CDR3 loop: CAVLLATGELFF. The DNA of the CDR3 is TGTGCCGTCCTCCTTGCCACCGGGGAGCTGTTTTTT.

Only one count was recorded for this clone. The J gene is TRBJ2-5, the V gene TRBV11-3, with TRBD1 identical over 9 bases. Germline CDR1 is SGHNT and CDR2 is YENEEA. This CDR3 has 15 amino acids. The J segment lost 4 bases and the V segment lost 4 bases, leaving 7 bases of the junction unmatched. The DNA for the CDR3 is TGTGCCAGCAGCTCCACAGGGGGCGCGGTAGAGACCCAGTACTTC. It specifies CASSSTGGAVETQYF.

This chain joins TRBV7-2 and TRBJ1-1; D is perhaps TRBD1 (5 bases). Germline CDR1 reads SGHTA; CDR2 reads FQGNSA. This CDR3 is built from 15 residues. Trimming left V 5 bases short and J 4 bases short, with 17 bases between. CDR3 sequence reads: CASSPDASGATEAFF. The DNA of the CDR3 is TGTGCCAGCAGCCCGGATGCTTCCGGGGCCACTGAAGCTTTCTTT.

This clone has just one count. This chain's CDR3 is CASSATDRGNTEAFF. In DNA, the CDR3 is TGTGCCAGCAGTGCCACGGACAGGGGAAACACTGAAGCTTTCTTT. The chain carries TRBV25-1 and TRBJ1-1, with 9 bases aligning to TRBD1. This CDR3 contains 15 residues. After removal of 4 bases from V and 2 bases from J, the junction contained 5 bases not matched to a gene. Germline values: CDR1 MGHDK, CDR2 SYGVNS. The entire variable domain, with the rest obtained from reference TRBV25-1 and TRBJ1-1, is as follows: EADIYQTPRYLVIGTGKKITLECSQTMGHDKMYWYQQDPGMELHLIHYSYGVNSTEKGDLSSESTVSRIRTEHFPLTLESARPSHTSQYLCASSATDRGNTEAFFGQGTRLTVV.

This clone was recorded once. The rearrangement links TRBV7-8 to TRBJ1-5; D uncertain. Germline CDR1 and CDR2: SGHVS and FQNEAQ. V was clipped by 2 bases and J by 0 bases, with 14 bases between them. The CDR3 contains 17 residues. Written as DNA, the CDR3 is TGTGCCAGCAGCTTATTCGGACGGTTAAATAGCAATCAGCCCCAGCATTTT. Protein sequence: CASSLFGRLNSNQPQHF.

The chain recombines TRBV5-1 with TRBJ2-7; 11 bases fit TRBD2. This CDR3 contains 16 residues. Trimming at V came to 2 bases and at J to 5 bases, leaving 9 bases not matched to a gene. The germline CDR1 and CDR2 sequences are SGHRS and YFSETQ. The CDR3 sequence is CASSFMASGGINEQYF. The DNA of the CDR3 is TGCGCCAGCAGCTTCATGGCTAGCGGGGGGATAAACGAGCAGTACTTC.

This clone has only a few counts. The same CDR3 can be traced to other DNA sequences in this sample. The chain joins TRBV4-3 to TRBJ1-5, with D possibly matching TRBD1 (5 bases). V was trimmed by 0 bases and J by 5 bases, leaving 14 bases between them. The germline CDR1 and CDR2 sequences are LGHNA and YSLEER. The CDR3 consists of 16 residues. Written as DNA, the CDR3 is TGCGCCAGCAGCCAAGATCTGGGGCAGGCGGATCAGCCCCAGCATTTT. It yields the protein CASSQDLGQADQPQHF.

The chain employs TRBV7-6 and TRBJ1-3, with D perhaps matching TRBD1 (5 bases). The CDR3 has 18 amino acids. Trimming took 2 bases from V and 2 from J, leaving 19 bases between them. Germline assignment: CDR1 SGHVS and CDR2 FNYEAQ. CDR3 amino acids: CASSLTPPGPHTGNTIYF. The CDR3 nucleotides are TGTGCCAGCAGCTTAACCCCGCCGGGACCACATACTGGAAACACCATATATTTT.

The chain has TRBV4-1 and TRBJ2-7, with D tentatively TRBD2 (5 bases). CDR3 size: 18 residues. Trimming cost V 0 bases and J 4 bases, with 22 bases left between them. The germline V gene has CDR1 MGHRA and CDR2 YSYEKL. The CDR3 coding sequence is TGCGCCAGCAGCCAAGATTTGGGCCTAGCTGAATCAAAGTACGAGCAGTACTTC. This translates into CASSQDLGLAESKYEQYF.

This clone occurred once. V usage is TRBV4-1 and J usage is TRBJ2-3; D may be TRBD2 (5 bases). The CDR3 is 16 amino acids. Trimming removed 4 bases from V and 4 bases from J, with 18 bases in between. The V gene's germline CDR1 is MGHRA and CDR2 YSYEKL. Written as DNA, the CDR3 is TGCGCCAGCAGCCTTCGGACTCCCCAGCACGCAGATACGCAGTATTTT. The encoded protein is CASSLRTPQHADTQYF.

The gene calls are TRBV10-3 and TRBJ2-7; D is undetermined. Trimming pared 10 bases from V and 6 bases from J, leaving 19 bases between. Germline V CDR1 and CDR2: ENHRY, SYGVKD. The CDR3 runs 13 residues. The CDR3 is CATLGLNSSEQYF. CDR3 nucleotide sequence: TGTGCCACCCTCGGGCTGAACTCCAGCGAGCAGTACTTC.

This rearrangement joins TRBV7-2 to TRBJ2-7, with TRBD1 matching over 7 bases. J was trimmed by 3 bases and V by 0 bases; bases with no gene match: 5. Germline V gene lookup returns CDR1 SGHTA and CDR2 FQGNSA. CDR3 length: 15 residues. As DNA, the CDR3 is TGTGCCAGCAGCTTAGCGATGGGACAGATCTACGAGCAGTACTTC. This sequence encodes CASSLAMGQIYEQYF.

The rearrangement links TRBV7-2 to TRBJ2-7; the match to TRBD1 covers 8 bases. Germline CDR1 SGHTA, CDR2 FQGNSA. The length of the CDR3 is 16 residues. Losses at the gene ends were 5 bases for V and 8 bases for J; bases not matched to a gene: 17. The CDR3 region has the DNA TGTGCCAGCAGCCCGAGGGAGGCAGGGGGCTCAAGGAAGCAGTACTTC. It specifies CASSPREAGGSRKQYF.

The chain couples TRBV10-1 to TRBJ2-1; 9 nucleotides match TRBD1. There are 15 residues in the CDR3. With 3 bases clipped from V and 7 bases from J, the junction kept 7 bases outside the gene matches. Germline lookup yields CDR1 WNHNN and CDR2 SYGVQD (reference sequence). In DNA form, the CDR3 reads TGCGCCAGCAGTGACGGTGGACAGGGGTCGAATGAGCAGTTCTTC. Residues: CASSDGGQGSNEQFF.

The chain uses TRBV12-5 and TRBJ1-4; perhaps TRBD1 as D (5 bases). V lost 6 bases, J lost 5 bases, and 16 bases lay in between. Germline CDR1 and CDR2: LGHNT and FRNRAP. The CDR3 has 15 amino acids. The CDR3 region has the DNA TGTGCTAGTGGCCCCGCGGGACTTAGAAATGAAAAACTGTTTTTT. It codes for CASGPAGLRNEKLFF.